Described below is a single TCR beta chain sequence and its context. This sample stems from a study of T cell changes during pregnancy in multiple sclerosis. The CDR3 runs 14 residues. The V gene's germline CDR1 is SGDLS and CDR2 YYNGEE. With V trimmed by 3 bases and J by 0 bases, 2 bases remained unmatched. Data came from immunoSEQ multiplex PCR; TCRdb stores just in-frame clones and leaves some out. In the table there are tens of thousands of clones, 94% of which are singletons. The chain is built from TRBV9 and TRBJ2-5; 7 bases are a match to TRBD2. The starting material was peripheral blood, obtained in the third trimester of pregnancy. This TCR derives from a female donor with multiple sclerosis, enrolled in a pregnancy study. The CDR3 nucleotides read TGTGCCAGCAGCGGCGGACTAGACCAAGAGACCCAGTACTTC. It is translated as CASSGGLDQETQYF.